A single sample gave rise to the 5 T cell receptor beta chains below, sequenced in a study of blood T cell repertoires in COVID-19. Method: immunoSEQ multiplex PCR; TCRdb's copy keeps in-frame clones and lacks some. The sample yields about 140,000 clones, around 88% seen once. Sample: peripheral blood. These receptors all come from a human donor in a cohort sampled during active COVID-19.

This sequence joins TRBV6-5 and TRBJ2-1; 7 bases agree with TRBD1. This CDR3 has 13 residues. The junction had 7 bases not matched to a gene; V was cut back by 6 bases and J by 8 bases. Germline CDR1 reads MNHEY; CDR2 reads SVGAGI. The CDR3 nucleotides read TGTGCCAGCAGAAAACAGGGGTACGATGAGCAGTTCTTC. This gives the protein CASRKQGYDEQFF.

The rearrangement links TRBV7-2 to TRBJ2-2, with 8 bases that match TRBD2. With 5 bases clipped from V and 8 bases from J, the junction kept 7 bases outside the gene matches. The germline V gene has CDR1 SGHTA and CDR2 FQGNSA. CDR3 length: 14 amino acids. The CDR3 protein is CASSPRGGAGELFF. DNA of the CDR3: TGTGCCAGCAGCCCCCGGGGGGGCGCGGGGGAGCTGTTTTTT.

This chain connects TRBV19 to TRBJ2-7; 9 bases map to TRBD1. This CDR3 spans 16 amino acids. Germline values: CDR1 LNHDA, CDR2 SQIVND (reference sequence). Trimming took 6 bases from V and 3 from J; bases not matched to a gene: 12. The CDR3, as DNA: TGTGCCAGTAGCTTCCGGTGGGGGGGACAGGGCTACGAGCAGTACTTC. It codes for CASSFRWGGQGYEQYF. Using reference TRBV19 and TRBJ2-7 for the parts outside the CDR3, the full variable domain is DGGITQSPKYLFRKEGQNVTLSCEQNLNHDAMYWYRQDPGQGLRLIYYSQIVNDFQKGDIAEGYSVSREKKESFPLTVTSAQKNPTAFYLCASSFRWGGQGYEQYFGPGTRLTVT.

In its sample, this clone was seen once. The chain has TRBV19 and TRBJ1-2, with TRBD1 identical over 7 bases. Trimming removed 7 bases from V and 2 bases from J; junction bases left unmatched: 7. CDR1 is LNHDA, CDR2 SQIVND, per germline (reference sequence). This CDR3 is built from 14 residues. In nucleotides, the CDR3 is TGTGCCAGTACCGAGGGGGCCGGGAACTATGGCTACACCTTC. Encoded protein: CASTEGAGNYGYTF. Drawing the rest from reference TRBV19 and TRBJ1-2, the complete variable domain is DGGITQSPKYLFRKEGQNVTLSCEQNLNHDAMYWYRQDPGQGLRLIYYSQIVNDFQKGDIAEGYSVSREKKESFPLTVTSAQKNPTAFYLCASTEGAGNYGYTFGSGTRLTVV.

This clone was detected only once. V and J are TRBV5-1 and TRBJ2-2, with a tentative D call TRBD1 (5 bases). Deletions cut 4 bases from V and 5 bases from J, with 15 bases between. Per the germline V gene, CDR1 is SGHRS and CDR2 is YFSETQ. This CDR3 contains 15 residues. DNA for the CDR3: TGCGCCAGCAGCCCGCCGGACACTTATACCGGGGAGCTGTTTTTT. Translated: CASSPPDTYTGELFF.